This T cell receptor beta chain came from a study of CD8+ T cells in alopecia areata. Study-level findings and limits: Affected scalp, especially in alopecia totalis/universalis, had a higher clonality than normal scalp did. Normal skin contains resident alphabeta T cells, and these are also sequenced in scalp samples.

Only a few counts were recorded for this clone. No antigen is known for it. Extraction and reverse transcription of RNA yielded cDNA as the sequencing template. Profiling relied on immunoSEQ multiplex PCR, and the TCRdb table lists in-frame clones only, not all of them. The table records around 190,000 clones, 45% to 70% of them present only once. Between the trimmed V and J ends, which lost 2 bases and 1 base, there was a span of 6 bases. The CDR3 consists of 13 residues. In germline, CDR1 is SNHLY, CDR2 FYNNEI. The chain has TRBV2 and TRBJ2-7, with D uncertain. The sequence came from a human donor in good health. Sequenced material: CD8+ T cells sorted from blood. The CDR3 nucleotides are TGTGCCAGCAGTGAACGGCAGTCCTACGAGCAGTACTTC. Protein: CASSERQSYEQYF.